This T cell receptor (beta chain) was identified in a study of identical twins. Findings of the study overall: Cross-sectional statistical analysis, not tracking of the same donors, underpinned the conclusions. Cord blood beta clonotypes that were abundant carried fewer insertions, and memory repertoires showed no such trend.

A universal primer binding site was introduced by template switching. The final cDNA contained unique molecular identifiers. TCRdb reanalysed the 5' RACE reads using MiXCR and keeps one entry per CDR3 protein. This table holds 500,000 to 650,000 distinct CDR3 sequences, around 24% found once. CDR1 is DFQATT and CDR2 is SNEGSKA in the germline V gene (reference sequence). The V gene end was trimmed by 3 bases and the J gene end by 9 bases; junction bases not matched to a gene: 8. The CDR3 length is 12 residues. On this clonotype: The target antigen is unknown.

This sample also belongs to another study, concerning yellow fever vaccine responses in identical twins.

Material for sequencing was CD4+ T cells sorted from blood. This TCR came from a woman between 18 and 30 years old in good health. The chain carries TRBV20-1 and TRBJ2-7; 7 nucleotides match TRBD2. The CDR3 DNA sequence: TGCAGTGCTAGTGCTTCGGGGGGAGGGCAGTACTTC. Protein product: CSASASGGGQYF.